This paragraph covers one TCR beta chain sequence. The antigen is undetermined. Amplification of TCR beta CDR3 regions was performed using RNA transcripts as template. RT-PCR in the first round (using the HTBI primer set) targeted the TCR CDR3. TCRdb independently ran MiXCR on the multiplex PCR reads; one entry per CDR3 protein. This table holds 380,000 or so distinct CDR3 sequences, roughly 13% found once. This sample is part of a study of T cells in Graves' hyperthyroidism and ophthalmopathy. Looking at the study overall: Any treatment followed the collection of peripheral blood at initial diagnosis.

The CDR3 contains 15 residues. V was cut by 6 bases and J by 0 bases, with 14 bases left in between. CDR1 is MDHEN, CDR2 SYDVKM, per germline. Regarding the study as a whole: The model forecast ophthalmopathy, anticipating it by a median roughly 6 months before onset. Clonotypes that were expanded in thyroid above 0.001 mostly appeared in blood too.

The sequence derives from a man aged 25-40 years with Graves' hyperthyroidism that later progressed to Graves' ophthalmopathy. Sequencing input: blood. The J gene is TRBJ1-1, the V gene TRBV28; D gene ambiguous. CDR3 protein: CASSRLEEMNTEAFF. The DNA for the CDR3 is TGTGCCAGCAGCAGGCTTGAAGAGATGAACACTGAAGCTTTCTTT. Variable domain in full (rest from reference TRBV28 and TRBJ1-1): DVKVTQSSRYLVKRTGEKVFLECVQDMDHENMFWYRQDPGLGLRLIYFSYDVKMKEKGDIPEGYSVSREKKERFSLILESASTNQTSMYLCASSRLEEMNTEAFFGQGTRLTVV.